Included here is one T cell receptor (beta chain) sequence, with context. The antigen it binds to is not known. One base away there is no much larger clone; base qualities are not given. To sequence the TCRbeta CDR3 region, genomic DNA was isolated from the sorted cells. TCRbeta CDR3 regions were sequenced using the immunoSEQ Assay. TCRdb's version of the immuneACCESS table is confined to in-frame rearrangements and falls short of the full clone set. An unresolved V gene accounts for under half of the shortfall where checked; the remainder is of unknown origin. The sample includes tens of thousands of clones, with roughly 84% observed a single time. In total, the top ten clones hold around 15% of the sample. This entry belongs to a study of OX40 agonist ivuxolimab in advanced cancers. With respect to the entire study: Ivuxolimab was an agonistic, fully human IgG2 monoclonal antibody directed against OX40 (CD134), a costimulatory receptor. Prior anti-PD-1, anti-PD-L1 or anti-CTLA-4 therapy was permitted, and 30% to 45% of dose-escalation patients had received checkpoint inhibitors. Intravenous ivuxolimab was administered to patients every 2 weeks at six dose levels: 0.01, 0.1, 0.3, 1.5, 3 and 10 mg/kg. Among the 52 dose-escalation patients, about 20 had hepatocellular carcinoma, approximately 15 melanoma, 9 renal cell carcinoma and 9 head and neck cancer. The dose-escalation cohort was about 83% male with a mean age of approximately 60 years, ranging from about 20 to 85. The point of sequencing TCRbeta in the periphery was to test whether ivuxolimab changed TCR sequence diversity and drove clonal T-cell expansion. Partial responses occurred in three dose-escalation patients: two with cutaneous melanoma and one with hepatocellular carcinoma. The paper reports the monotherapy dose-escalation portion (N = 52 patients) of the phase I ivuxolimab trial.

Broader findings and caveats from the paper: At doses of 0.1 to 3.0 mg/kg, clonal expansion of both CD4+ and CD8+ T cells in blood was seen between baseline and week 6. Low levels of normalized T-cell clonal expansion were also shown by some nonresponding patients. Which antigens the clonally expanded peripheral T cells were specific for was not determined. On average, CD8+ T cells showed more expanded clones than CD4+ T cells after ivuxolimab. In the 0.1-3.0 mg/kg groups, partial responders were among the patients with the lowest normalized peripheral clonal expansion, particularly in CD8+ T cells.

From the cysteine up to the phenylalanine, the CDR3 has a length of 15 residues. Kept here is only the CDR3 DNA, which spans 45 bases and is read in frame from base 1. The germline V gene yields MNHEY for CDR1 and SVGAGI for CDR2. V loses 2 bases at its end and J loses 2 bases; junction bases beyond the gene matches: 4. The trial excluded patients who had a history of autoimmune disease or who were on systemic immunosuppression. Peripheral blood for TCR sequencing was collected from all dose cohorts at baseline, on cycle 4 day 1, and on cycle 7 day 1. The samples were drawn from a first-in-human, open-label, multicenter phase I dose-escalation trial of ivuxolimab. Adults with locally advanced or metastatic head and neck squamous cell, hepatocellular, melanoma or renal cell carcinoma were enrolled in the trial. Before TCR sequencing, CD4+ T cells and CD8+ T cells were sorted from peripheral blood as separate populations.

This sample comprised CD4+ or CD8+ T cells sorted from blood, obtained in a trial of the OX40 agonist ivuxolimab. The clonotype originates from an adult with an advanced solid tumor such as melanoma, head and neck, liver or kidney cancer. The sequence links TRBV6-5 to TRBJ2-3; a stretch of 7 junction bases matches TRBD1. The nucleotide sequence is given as TGTGCCAGCAGTTACGCGACAGGGATCACAGATACGCAGTATTTT. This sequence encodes CASSYATGITDTQYF.